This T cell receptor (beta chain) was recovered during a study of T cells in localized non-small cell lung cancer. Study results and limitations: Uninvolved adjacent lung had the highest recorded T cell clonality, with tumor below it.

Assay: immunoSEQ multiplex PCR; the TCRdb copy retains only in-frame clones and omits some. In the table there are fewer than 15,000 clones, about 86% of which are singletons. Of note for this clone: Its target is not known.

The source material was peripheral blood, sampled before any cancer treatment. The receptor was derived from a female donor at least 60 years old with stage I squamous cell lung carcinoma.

This CDR3 reads CASEGGGHTDTQYF. Here the CDR3 DNA reads TGTGCCAGCGAGGGTGGGGGACACACAGATACGCAGTATTTT. The rearrangement joins TRBV9 to TRBJ2-3; TRBD1 is a possible D gene (6 bases). V was clipped by 7 bases and J by 2 bases, with 14 bases between them. There are 14 residues in the CDR3. Looked up from germline, CDR1 is SGDLS and CDR2 is YYNGEE. The variable domain in full, completed from reference TRBV9 and TRBJ2-3, reads DSGVTQTPKHLITATGQRVTLRCSPRSGDLSVYWYQQSLDQGLQFLIQYYNGEERAKGNILERFSAQQFPDLHSELNLSSLELGDSALYFCASEGGGHTDTQYFGPGTRLTVL.